The 25 T cell receptor beta chains in this list originate from one sample, sequenced in a study of OX40 agonist ivuxolimab in advanced cancers. The protocol was immunoSEQ multiplex PCR, while the TCRdb copy is restricted to in-frame clones and leaves out a portion. Of 45,000 to 65,000 clones detected, around 90% appear once; the ten largest clones hold roughly 10%. This specimen was CD4+ or CD8+ T cells sorted from blood, taken in a trial of the OX40 agonist ivuxolimab. These receptors were collected from an adult with an advanced solid tumor such as melanoma, head and neck, liver or kidney cancer.

The genes are TRBV9 and TRBJ1-1; D gene unclear. There are 13 residues in the CDR3. Germline V gene sequence: CDR1 SGDLS, CDR2 YYNGEE. The V gene lost 1 base and the J gene lost 4 bases, with 8 bases spanning the gap. CDR3 DNA sequence: TGTGCCAGCAGCGTATTCGAGGTCACTGAAGCTTTCTTT. Protein: CASSVFEVTEAFF.

The chain carries TRBV29-1 and TRBJ1-1; possibly TRBD1 for D (5 bases). Germline V gives CDR1 SQVTM, CDR2 ANQGSEA. The CDR3 has 12 residues. The V gene lost 0 bases and the J gene lost 9 bases, with 11 bases spanning the gap. CDR3 protein: CSVEDGWGKAFF. CDR3 bases: TGCAGCGTTGAAGATGGGTGGGGGAAAGCTTTCTTT.

The rearrangement links TRBV5-4 to TRBJ2-7, with 13 bases that match TRBD2. V gave up 2 bases and J gave up 4 bases; unmatched junction bases: 9. The CDR3 extends over 17 amino acids. Looked up from germline, CDR1 is SGHNT and CDR2 is YYREEE (reference sequence). CDR3 in DNA: TGTGCCAGCAGCTTAGGACTAGCGGGAGAGTACGGGTACGAGCAGTACTTC. Translating it yields CASSLGLAGEYGYEQYF.

The J gene is TRBJ2-7, the V gene TRBV6-1, with D possibly TRBD1 on 6 matching bases. CDR3 length: 15 residues. The germline V and J ends were trimmed by 5 bases and 3 bases, with 17 bases remaining between them. The germline V gene has CDR1 MNHNS and CDR2 SASEGT. CDR3: CASSPPTGLGYEQYF. In DNA form, the CDR3 reads TGTGCCAGCAGTCCCCCTACAGGGTTGGGCTACGAGCAGTACTTC.

The gene calls are TRBV7-8 and TRBJ1-1; D remains ambiguous. Germline V gene sequence: CDR1 SGHVS, CDR2 FQNEAQ. The CDR3 length is 14 residues. Trimming pared 5 bases from V and 3 bases from J, leaving 13 bases between. The CDR3 coding sequence is TGTGCCAGCAGCCCGGGCGGGGTCGACACTGAAGCTTTCTTT. Encoded protein: CASSPGGVDTEAFF.

The V gene is TRBV10-3, the J gene TRBJ2-3; tentatively, D is TRBD1 or TRBD2 (5 bases each). Germline V gives CDR1 ENHRY, CDR2 SYGVKD. Trimming took off 3 bases at V and 2 bases at J, with 9 bases between the two ends. This CDR3 has 14 residues. CDR3 in DNA: TGTGCCATCAGTGACCGGGACGACACAGATACGCAGTATTTT. It is translated as CAISDRDDTDTQYF.

This chain links TRBV4-1 with TRBJ1-5, with D unclear. Germline V gene sequence: CDR1 MGHRA, CDR2 YSYEKL. This CDR3 spans 18 amino acids. V dropped 6 bases and J dropped 5 bases, with 26 bases sitting between them. This CDR3 is CASSLLSVGSQVDQPQHF. The CDR3 DNA reads as TGCGCCAGCAGTCTACTAAGTGTCGGGTCCCAAGTTGATCAGCCCCAGCATTTT.

This clone was seen a single time. This chain joins TRBV6-4 and TRBJ1-2, with D possibly matching TRBD1 (5 bases). Germline V gene sequence: CDR1 MRHNA, CDR2 SNTAGT. CDR3 length equals 15 residues. Trimming cost V 3 bases and J 6 bases, with 17 bases left between them. CDR3 amino acids: CASSDGNRPPDGYTF. The CDR3 DNA reads as TGTGCCAGCAGTGATGGGAACAGGCCGCCGGATGGCTACACCTTC.

The chain couples TRBV29-1 to TRBJ2-1; 13 bases are a match to TRBD2. The V segment lost 8 bases and the J segment 7 bases; nucleotides outside the gene matches: 8. This CDR3 contains 14 residues. CDR1 and CDR2 (germline): SQVTM, ANQGSEA. The CDR3 DNA sequence: TGCAGCTCCCGACTAGCGGGGGGAGAGAATGAGCAGTTCTTC. Translation: CSSRLAGGENEQFF.

Many counts were recorded for this clone. The chain carries TRBV5-1 and TRBJ2-1; possibly TRBD1 or TRBD2 for D (5 bases each). The CDR3 is made up of 15 amino acids. V was shortened by 0 bases and J by 8 bases, with 15 bases between the two germline ends. CDR1 and CDR2 from the germline V gene are SGHRS and YFSETQ. The CDR3 DNA reads TGCGCCAGCAGCTTGGCCATGGGACCAAGGGATGAGCAGTTCTTC. This encodes CASSLAMGPRDEQFF.

The chain is built from TRBV6-5 and TRBJ2-1, with D unclear. The CDR3 length is 16 residues. Between the trimmed V and J ends, which lost 0 bases and 0 bases, there was a span of 9 bases. Germline values: CDR1 MNHEY, CDR2 SVGAGI. In DNA, the CDR3 is TGTGCCAGCAGTTACTCAGGCACCTACTCCTACAATGAGCAGTTCTTC. It codes for CASSYSGTYSYNEQFF.

V gene TRBV4-3 combines with J gene TRBJ2-5, with D hard to call. V lost 0 bases and J 4 bases, leaving 9 bases between the germline ends. The CDR3 has 14 amino acids. Looked up from germline, CDR1 is LGHNA and CDR2 is YSLEER. Here the CDR3 reads CASSQDLQTETQYF. DNA for the CDR3: TGCGCCAGCAGCCAAGATTTACAGACAGAGACCCAGTACTTC.

The chain is built from TRBV25-1 and TRBJ2-7; D is possibly TRBD1 (7 bases). Germline V gene data show CDR1 as MGHDK and CDR2 as SYGVNS. CDR3 length: 15 amino acids. The V gene lost 5 bases and the J gene lost 3 bases, with 17 bases spanning the gap. The CDR3 is CASSTGQGGNYEQYF. The DNA for the CDR3 is TGTGCCAGCAGTACCGGGCAGGGGGGAAACTACGAGCAGTACTTC.

The chain recombines TRBV27 with TRBJ2-7, with 9 bases aligning to TRBD1. The V segment lost 6 bases and the J segment 7 bases; nucleotides outside the gene matches: 7. The CDR3 contains 13 residues. Per the germline V gene, CDR1 is MNHEY and CDR2 is SMNVEV (reference sequence). The CDR3 is CASSFTGGWEQYF. The CDR3 DNA reads as TGTGCCAGCAGCTTTACAGGGGGCTGGGAGCAGTACTTC.

This chain uses TRBV5-4 with TRBJ2-1; TRBD2 might be the D (5 bases). The CDR3 consists of 13 residues. Germline CDR1 and CDR2: SGHNT and YYREEE (reference sequence). V lost 1 base to trimming and J lost 14 bases, with 16 bases between them. The CDR3 spells CASSLYRAAEEFF. The CDR3 nucleotides are TGTGCCAGCAGCTTGTACCGCGCGGCGGAGGAGTTCTTC.

A single count supports this clone. The V call is TRBV19, the J call TRBJ1-1; D is unresolved. CDR1 LNHDA and CDR2 SQIVND come from the germline V gene (reference sequence). Between the trimmed V and J ends, which lost 5 bases and 5 bases, there was a span of 12 bases. This CDR3 region has 13 residues. In DNA form, the CDR3 reads TGTGCCAGTAGTTCGGGTGGGTGGACTGAAGCTTTCTTT. Its protein is CASSSGGWTEAFF. The whole variable domain, filled in from reference TRBV19 and TRBJ1-1, reads DGGITQSPKYLFRKEGQNVTLSCEQNLNHDAMYWYRQDPGQGLRLIYYSQIVNDFQKGDIAEGYSVSREKKESFPLTVTSAQKNPTAFYLCASSSGGWTEAFFGQGTRLTVV.

This rearrangement joins TRBV6-1 to TRBJ2-5; no clear D. CDR1 and CDR2 (germline): MNHNS, SASEGT. Deletions cut 4 bases from V and 13 bases from J, with 10 bases between. The CDR3 spans 10 residues. The CDR3 is CASSGPWVYF. In DNA form, the CDR3 reads TGTGCCAGCAGTGGCCCCTGGGTGTACTTC.

V usage is TRBV7-2 and J usage is TRBJ2-3, with 7 positions matching TRBD2. CDR1 is SGHTA and CDR2 is FQGNSA in the germline V gene. The CDR3 totals 15 residues. J lost 4 bases, V lost 7 bases, and 11 bases had no gene match. This chain's CDR3 is CASTGGGSRADTQYF. In DNA form, the CDR3 reads TGTGCCAGCACCGGTGGCGGGAGTCGGGCAGATACGCAGTATTTT.

With regard to this clone: A much bigger clone sits one base away, suggesting this may be a read error. At the DNA level, this CDR3 is encoded by other sequences in the same sample as well. The chain has TRBV10-2 and TRBJ1-1; no definite D call. The CDR3 is 12 residues long. The germline gives CDR1 WSHSY, CDR2 SAAADI. The chain's CDR3 is CASSAVNTEAFF. CDR3 coding DNA: TGTGCCAGCAGTGCGGTGAACACTGAAGCTTTCTTT.

The rearrangement uses TRBV5-6 and TRBJ2-1; TRBD2 matches 7 bases. Germline-derived CDR1 and CDR2 are SGHDT and YYEEEE. The CDR3 is made up of 15 amino acids. The trim removed 2 bases at V and 3 bases at J, leaving 5 bases unmatched. In DNA form, the CDR3 reads TGTGCCAGCAGCTTTCCCCGCGGGGGCTACAATGAGCAGTTCTTC. Translated, it gives CASSFPRGGYNEQFF.

V is TRBV11-2 and J is TRBJ2-7; weak D call: TRBD1 (6 bases). CDR1 and CDR2 (germline): SGHAT, FQNNGV. CDR3 size: 13 residues. With 3 bases removed from V and 8 bases from J, the gap between germline ends came to 14 bases. The CDR3 is CASSFTGNGKQYV. The CDR3 DNA is TGTGCCAGCAGCTTTACAGGGAATGGCAAGCAGTACGTC.

V usage is TRBV28 and J usage is TRBJ1-5; a weak D match, TRBD1 (6 bases). CDR1 and CDR2 from the germline V gene are MDHEN and SYDVKM. This CDR3 spans 17 amino acids. V was shortened by 5 bases and J by 3 bases, with 20 bases between the two germline ends. Here the CDR3 DNA reads TGTGCCAGCAGTGTTGGGGCCGGAGGACAGACCAATCAGCCCCAGCATTTT. Protein: CASSVGAGGQTNQPQHF.

V and J are TRBV28 and TRBJ1-5, with TRBD1 matching 7 bases. There are 14 residues in the CDR3. Germline assignment: CDR1 MDHEN and CDR2 SYDVKM. V lost 4 bases to trimming and J lost 7 bases; unmatched junction nucleotides: 7. The CDR3 sequence: CASSSQQGRQPQHF. The CDR3 region has the DNA TGTGCCAGCAGTTCTCAACAGGGGCGGCAGCCCCAGCATTTT. The full variable domain, its missing parts supplied by reference TRBV28 and TRBJ1-5, is DVKVTQSSRYLVKRTGEKVFLECVQDMDHENMFWYRQDPGLGLRLIYFSYDVKMKEKGDIPEGYSVSREKKERFSLILESASTNQTSMYLCASSSQQGRQPQHFGDGTRLSIL.

A single count supports this clone. The chain couples TRBV5-8 to TRBJ1-1, with D possibly matching TRBD1 (6 bases). From germline, CDR1 is SGHTS and CDR2 YDEGEE. CDR3 length: 14 residues. V was clipped by 5 bases and J by 2 bases, with 13 bases between them. The CDR3 loop is CASRQGFHNTEAFF. For the CDR3, the DNA is TGTGCCAGCAGGCAGGGGTTTCACAACACTGAAGCTTTCTTT.

The V call is TRBV29-1, the J call TRBJ2-7; 9 nucleotides align to TRBD1. The trim removed 3 bases at V and 2 bases at J, leaving 5 bases unmatched. Germline V gene lookup returns CDR1 SQVTM and CDR2 ANQGSEA. This CDR3 comprises 14 residues. CDR3 DNA: TGCAGCGTTGAGGGACAGGGAGCACCCTACGAGCAGTACTTC. This encodes CSVEGQGAPYEQYF.